This T cell receptor (beta chain) came from a study of shared clonotypes between healthy human individuals. Findings of the study overall: Clonotype sharing among donors was thought likely to change with sequencing depth.

When replicate PCRs were run on sorted subsets, they used 200 to 250 ng DNA, tens of thousands of T cell genomes. Produced via immunoSEQ multiplex PCR; TCRdb's table is partial and in-frame only. This table has over a million clones, 65% to 75% appearing once. This CDR3 has 16 amino acids. Trimming left V 3 bases short and J 1 base short, with 15 bases between. Germline V gene data show CDR1 as MNHEY and CDR2 as SVGAGI. Turning to this clone: Antigen: not known.

The gene calls are TRBV6-5 and TRBJ1-1; D is unresolved. The TCR was taken from a man younger than 35 in good health. The sample consisted of memory CD4+ T cells sorted from blood. Stated subset: CD45RA-negative fraction. CDR3 sequence: CASSYPAVEGNTEAFF. The CDR3 DNA reads as TGTGCCAGCAGTTATCCCGCCGTAGAGGGGAACACTGAAGCTTTCTTT.